A single sample is the source of the 31 T cell receptor beta chains below, sequenced in a study of T-cell memory formation after mild COVID-19. TCRdb called the 5' RACE reads again in MiXCR, with one record for every CDR3 protein. The sample lists about 210,000 distinct CDR3 sequences, under 12% occurring once. Sequencing was carried out using PBMCs or a T cell subset sorted from them (not recorded which). These receptors were taken from a man aged 18 to 30 who had mild COVID-19 (a few samples of this study predate the infection). Cell type and time point are not known.

CDR3 protein: CASSPLGISKNIQYF. DNA for the CDR3: TGTGCCAGCAGTCCCCTCGGCATCTCCAAAAACATTCAGTACTTC. The chain has TRBV6-5 and TRBJ2-4; no clear D gene. The CDR3 totals 15 residues. Germline values: CDR1 MNHEY, CDR2 SVGAGI. V was shortened by 5 bases and J by 2 bases, with 13 bases between the two germline ends.

This chain connects TRBV7-2 to TRBJ2-2; 9 bases fit TRBD1. CDR1 is SGHTA and CDR2 is FQGNSA in the germline V gene. The CDR3 is made up of 16 amino acids. V shed 1 base and J 4 bases; nucleotides not matched to a gene: 4. CDR3 residues: CASSLGGDRVTGELFF. CDR3 nucleotide sequence: TGTGCCAGCAGCTTAGGGGGGGACAGGGTCACCGGGGAGCTGTTTTTT.

This clonotype was counted only a few times. The chain has TRBV11-2 and TRBJ2-7; 9 nucleotides align to TRBD1. After removal of 1 base from V and 6 bases from J, the junction contained 7 bases not matched to a gene. Germline V gene data show CDR1 as SGHAT and CDR2 as FQNNGV. The length of the CDR3 is 15 residues. The CDR3: CASSLGRTGVIEQYV. In nucleotides, the CDR3 is TGTGCCAGCAGCTTAGGACGGACAGGGGTCATCGAGCAGTACGTC.

The CDR3 spells CASSVEGGDGGAQYF. Here the CDR3 DNA reads TGTGCCAGCAGTGTCGAGGGGGGGGACGGTGGGGCCCAGTACTTC. The chain recombines TRBV6-1 with TRBJ2-5; D might be TRBD2 (7 bases). V gave up 4 bases and J gave up 9 bases, with 21 bases separating them. The CDR3 contains 15 residues. Germline CDR1 MNHNS, CDR2 SASEGT.

This clonotype came up a few times. The chain has TRBV7-3 and TRBJ2-3; no clear D. V gave up 2 bases and J gave up 3 bases, with 9 bases separating them. There are 14 residues in the CDR3. Germline V gene data show CDR1 as SGHTA and CDR2 as FQGTGA. The CDR3 is CASSLPGLTDTQYF. The CDR3, as DNA: TGTGCCAGCAGCTTACCCGGGTTGACAGATACGCAGTATTTT. Using reference TRBV7-3 and TRBJ2-3 for the parts outside the CDR3, the full variable domain is GAGVSQTPSNKVTEKGKYVELRCDPISGHTALYWYRQSLGQGPEFLIYFQGTGAADDSGLPNDRFFAVRPEGSVSTLKIQRTERGDSAVYLCASSLPGLTDTQYFGPGTRLTVL.

This clonotype was seen a few times. The chain combines TRBV19 with TRBJ2-2, with 11 bases that match TRBD1. This CDR3 has 14 amino acids. J was trimmed by 4 bases and V by 6 bases; bases with no gene match: 1. CDR1 is LNHDA and CDR2 is SQIVND in the germline V gene (reference sequence). The CDR3, as DNA: TGTGCCAGTAGGGGGACAGGGGGCACCGGGGAGCTGTTTTTT. Residues: CASRGTGGTGELFF.

This clonotype turned up a few times. The V and J genes are TRBV7-8 and TRBJ1-2; maybe TRBD1 (5 bases). V gave up 2 bases and J gave up 5 bases, with 18 bases separating them. Looked up from germline, CDR1 is SGHVS and CDR2 is FQNEAQ. This CDR3 has 16 amino acids. This CDR3 reads CASSLTPRDVGYGYTF. In nucleotides, the CDR3 is TGTGCCAGCAGCTTAACACCCAGGGACGTTGGGTATGGCTACACCTTC. The entire variable domain, with the rest obtained from reference TRBV7-8 and TRBJ1-2, is as follows: GAGVSQSPRYKVAKRGQDVALRCDPISGHVSLFWYQQALGQGPEFLTYFQNEAQLDKSGLPSDRFFAERPEGSVSTLKIQRTQQEDSAVYLCASSLTPRDVGYGYTFGSGTRLTVV.

This rearrangement joins TRBV4-3 to TRBJ2-5, with a tentative D call TRBD2 (5 bases). The CDR3 spans 14 residues. Germline lookup yields CDR1 LGHNA and CDR2 YSLEER. Deletions cut 0 bases from V and 5 bases from J, with 10 bases between. The CDR3 is CASSQDTGVETQYF. CDR3 sequence (DNA): TGCGCCAGCAGCCAAGATACCGGGGTTGAGACCCAGTACTTC.

This clonotype has a handful of counts. This chain uses TRBV5-1 with TRBJ2-1; 8 bases line up with TRBD2. The CDR3 contains 14 residues. CDR1 and CDR2 from the germline V gene are SGHRS and YFSETQ. V gave up 4 bases and J gave up 4 bases; unmatched junction bases: 4. CDR3 residues: CASSSGTSYNEQFF. For the CDR3, the DNA is TGCGCCAGCAGCAGCGGGACTAGTTACAATGAGCAGTTCTTC.

This clonotype turned up a few times. V and J are TRBV6-2 or TRBV6-3 and TRBJ1-1; D unclear. The CDR3 covers 15 residues. The V end lost 4 bases, the J end lost 1 base, and 13 bases lay between the germline ends. The germline gives CDR1 MNHEY, CDR2 SVGEGT. The CDR3 region is CASSWQWAKNTEAFF. The CDR3 region has the DNA TGTGCCAGCAGTTGGCAGTGGGCTAAGAACACTGAAGCTTTCTTT.

The chain carries TRBV6-2 or TRBV6-3 and TRBJ2-2; 8 bases fit TRBD1. Germline CDR1 is MNHEY and CDR2 is SVGEGT. The CDR3 spans 15 residues. J was trimmed by 4 bases and V by 4 bases; bases with no gene match: 5. The CDR3 region has the DNA TGTGCCAGCAGTTTTGACAGGGGCCTCACCGGGGAGCTGTTTTTT. Protein: CASSFDRGLTGELFF.

Many counts were recorded for this clonotype. This chain connects TRBV6-6 to TRBJ2-3, with 10 positions matching TRBD2. Per germline, CDR1 MNHNY and CDR2 SVGAGI (reference sequence). The ends lost 5 bases at V and 2 bases at J; junction bases unmatched: 7. The CDR3 loop spans 16 amino acids. The DNA of the CDR3 is TGTGCCAGCAGTACCTATAGCGGGGGGTTCACAGATACGCAGTATTTT. Translation: CASSTYSGGFTDTQYF.

This clonotype came up a few times. Here the CDR3 reads CASSQGNSHTDTQYF. The DNA of the CDR3 is TGCGCCAGCAGCCAAGGGAACAGTCACACAGATACGCAGTATTTT. The chain has TRBV4-3 and TRBJ2-3; D uncertain. The V and J ends lost 1 base and 2 bases respectively, with 10 bases between them. CDR1 LGHNA and CDR2 YSLEER come from the germline V gene. The CDR3 is 15 amino acids.

The chain links TRBV2 to TRBJ2-5, with D uncertain. Germline CDR1 SNHLY, CDR2 FYNNEI. Trimming stripped 6 bases from V and 3 bases from J, with 5 bases between. The CDR3 is made up of 11 amino acids. CDR3 DNA sequence: TGTGCCAGCAGCAAAAAAGAGACCCAGTACTTC. It codes for CASSKKETQYF.

The chain links TRBV7-9 to TRBJ1-2, with no clear D. V lost 4 bases, J lost 5 bases, and 14 bases lay in between. There are 14 residues in the CDR3. Germline assignment: CDR1 SEHNR and CDR2 FQNEAQ (reference sequence). The chain's CDR3 is CASSSSWVGYGYTF. The CDR3 coding sequence is TGTGCCAGCAGCTCCTCCTGGGTTGGGTATGGCTACACCTTC.

This clonotype has just a few counts. The chain has TRBV6-5 and TRBJ2-3, with 11 bases fitting TRBD2. The germline V gene has CDR1 MNHEY and CDR2 SVGAGI. V was pared by 0 bases and J by 7 bases, with 6 bases of the junction left unmatched. CDR3 length: 16 amino acids. The CDR3: CASSYSASGGRNTQYF. The CDR3 coding sequence is TGTGCCAGCAGTTACTCGGCTAGCGGGGGGAGAAATACGCAGTATTTT.

The chain is built from TRBV18 and TRBJ1-1, with D possibly being TRBD1 (5 bases). V lost 4 bases to trimming and J lost 1 base, with 10 bases between them. Germline V lookup: CDR1 KGHSH, CDR2 LQKENI. This CDR3 spans 14 amino acids. CDR3 DNA: TGTGCCAGCTCACGGGATCAGGGGAACACTGAAGCTTTCTTT. Protein product: CASSRDQGNTEAFF.

The genes are TRBV6-6 and TRBJ1-1; D perhaps matches TRBD1 (5 bases). V shed 3 bases and J shed 1 base, with 9 bases lying between them. The CDR3 is 14 residues long. The V gene's germline CDR1 is MNHNY and CDR2 SVGAGI (reference sequence). The CDR3 sequence is CASSYGTSNTEAFF. In DNA, the CDR3 is TGTGCCAGCAGTTATGGGACGTCGAACACTGAAGCTTTCTTT.

This clonotype was picked up many times. The J gene is TRBJ2-2, the V gene TRBV12-3 or TRBV12-4; D call uncertain. There are 14 residues in the CDR3. V was clipped by 3 bases and J by 5 bases, with 10 bases between them. CDR3 bases: TGTGCCAGCAGTTTTCGACGTCGGACCGGGGAGCTGTTTTTT. It specifies CASSFRRRTGELFF.

This chain joins TRBV11-2 and TRBJ2-1; perhaps D is TRBD1 or TRBD2 (6 bases each). V gave up 4 bases and J gave up 0 bases, with 13 bases separating them. The CDR3 contains 16 residues. The V gene's germline CDR1 is SGHAT and CDR2 FQNNGV. For the CDR3, the DNA is TGTGCCAGCAGCTCCCACCGGGGGCCCTCCTACAATGAGCAGTTCTTC. It specifies CASSSHRGPSYNEQFF.

This clonotype came up a few times. This chain connects TRBV27 to TRBJ2-1; D gene ambiguous. The V gene's germline CDR1 is MNHEY and CDR2 SMNVEV (reference sequence). This CDR3 is built from 11 residues. V was shortened by 6 bases and J by 8 bases, with 8 bases between the two germline ends. The CDR3, as DNA: TGTGCCAGCAGACGATTCTATGAGCAGTTCTTC. Encoded protein: CASRRFYEQFF.

V is TRBV7-2 and J is TRBJ2-2; 7 positions agree with TRBD1. This CDR3 comprises 15 residues. With 4 bases clipped from V and 6 bases from J, the junction kept 8 bases outside the gene matches. CDR1 and CDR2 from the germline V gene are SGHTA and FQGNSA. The CDR3 coding sequence is TGTGCCAGCAGCTCGAACCGACAGGGTTCCGGGGAGCTGTTTTTT. It codes for CASSSNRQGSGELFF.

Many counts were recorded for this clonotype. The V gene is TRBV12-3 or TRBV12-4, the J gene TRBJ2-1, with 10 bases lining up with TRBD2. The CDR3 consists of 14 residues. V lost 5 bases, J lost 10 bases, and 8 bases stayed unmatched. As DNA, the CDR3 is TGTGCCAGCAGTGGACTAGCGGCCTGGGGAGAGCAGTTCTTC. Translated, it gives CASSGLAAWGEQFF.

This clonotype was detected only a few times. The chain uses TRBV29-1 and TRBJ1-5, with TRBD1 matching 7 bases. The CDR3 consists of 15 residues. Germline trimming cut 4 bases from V and 0 bases from J; bases unmatched to any gene: 6. Germline lookup yields CDR1 SQVTM and CDR2 ANQGSEA. CDR3 amino acids: CSVGPGTDSNQPQHF. The CDR3 bases are TGCAGCGTTGGTCCCGGGACAGATAGCAATCAGCCCCAGCATTTT.

The CDR3 reads CASSFSSNGYTF. As DNA, the CDR3 is TGTGCCAGCAGTTTCTCTAGCAATGGCTACACCTTC. The chain employs TRBV28 and TRBJ1-2; D gene uncertain. In germline, CDR1 is MDHEN, CDR2 SYDVKM. V was clipped by 3 bases and J by 6 bases, with 8 bases between them. The CDR3 is 12 amino acids.

V gene TRBV5-1 combines with J gene TRBJ2-1; the D call may be TRBD1 or TRBD2 (5 bases each). The CDR3 has 13 amino acids. Trimming removed 3 bases from V and 5 bases from J, with 9 bases in between. The V gene's germline CDR1 is SGHRS and CDR2 YFSETQ. CDR3 coding DNA: TGCGCCAGCAGCTGGGGACCGAACAATGAGCAGTTCTTC. It yields the protein CASSWGPNNEQFF.

This clonotype was counted only a few times. The chain links TRBV3-1 to TRBJ2-5, with D perhaps given as TRBD1 or TRBD2 (6 bases each). This CDR3 contains 15 residues. The germline V gene has CDR1 LGHDT and CDR2 YNNKEL (reference sequence). The germline V and J ends were trimmed by 4 bases and 1 base, with 13 bases remaining between them. The CDR3 DNA reads as TGTGCCAGCAGCCCTCCTCCGGGGGCCCAAGAGACCCAGTACTTC. Protein sequence: CASSPPPGAQETQYF.

This clonotype was recorded a few times. V usage is TRBV2 and J usage is TRBJ2-4; a possible D gene is TRBD1 (7 bases). Germline lookup yields CDR1 SNHLY and CDR2 FYNNEI. CDR3 length: 12 residues. V was trimmed by 8 bases and J by 12 bases, leaving 17 bases between them. The CDR3 DNA sequence: TGTGCCAGCGACTTGGGGGGACAGCCTCAGTACTTC. Residues: CASDLGGQPQYF.

This clonotype was detected ten times or more. The chain uses TRBV5-1 and TRBJ1-1; D call uncertain. The germline gives CDR1 SGHRS, CDR2 YFSETQ. Trimming removed 0 bases from V and 7 bases from J, with 10 bases in between. This CDR3 is 13 amino acids long. The CDR3 nucleotides are TGCGCCAGCAGCTTGGACCCAAACGGTGAAGCTTTCTTT. This encodes CASSLDPNGEAFF.

This clonotype was observed a few times. The rearrangement joins TRBV7-3 to TRBJ2-1; TRBD1 agrees at 8 bases. Germline assignment: CDR1 SGHTA and CDR2 FQGTGA. The CDR3 is 15 residues long. V shed 5 bases, J shed 5 bases, and the junction held 8 bases outside the gene matches. The CDR3 reads CASSKQGAENNEQFF. CDR3 in DNA: TGTGCCAGCAGCAAGCAGGGGGCCGAAAACAATGAGCAGTTCTTC.

The table lists this clonotype with a few counts. The CDR3 coding sequence is TGTGCCAGCAGCTTTAGCGGGGGGATATACACAGATACGCAGTATTTT. This codes for CASSFSGGIYTDTQYF. The V and J genes are TRBV7-3 and TRBJ2-3; 10 nucleotides line up with TRBD2. Unmatched junction bases numbered 5, after V lost 3 bases and J lost 2 bases. Germline values: CDR1 SGHTA, CDR2 FQGTGA. The CDR3 is made up of 16 amino acids.